Listed below are T cell receptor beta chains from one sample, sequenced in a study of brain T cells in children with intractable seizures. Libraries were prepared by immunoSEQ multiplex PCR; TCRdb keeps only in-frame clonotypes and omits some of them. The sample lists about 340,000 clones, 93% seen once, with 5.5% to 6% in the top ten. The sample here was peripheral blood, taken 4 to 6 months after surgery. The receptors stem from a boy less than two years old with tuberous sclerosis and intractable seizures. Both conserved end residues are part of each CDR3. The order of the fields is J gene, clone size, V gene, D gene, CDR3 protein, CDR3 DNA. The D gene is left open where the match is weak. Clone size is given for some rows only: seen once, a few or many times, or a class if the clone is expanded.

>TRBJ1-2|.|TRBV29-1|.
CSVNNYGYTF
TGCAGCGTGAATAACTATGGCTACACCTTC
>TRBJ2-1|.|TRBV12-5|.
CASGWGYEQFF
TGTGCTAGTGGTTGGGGGTATGAGCAGTTCTTC
>TRBJ2-7|.|TRBV4-1|TRBD2
CASSQEFRLAGYEQYF
TGCGCCAGCAGCCAAGAGTTTCGCCTAGCGGGGTACGAGCAGTACTTC
>TRBJ2-1|.|TRBV13|.
CASSLGRGGWGNEQFF
TGTGCCAGCAGCTTAGGTCGTGGGGGCTGGGGTAATGAGCAGTTCTTC
>TRBJ1-1|.|TRBV5-1|.
CASSFSGTMNTEAFF
TGCGCCAGCAGCTTTTCGGGGACAATGAACACTGAAGCTTTCTTT
>TRBJ2-3|once|TRBV29-1|.
CSVCRTSTDTQYF
TGCAGCGTATGTAGGACTAGCACAGATACGCAGTATTTT
>TRBJ2-5|.|TRBV5-6|TRBD2
CASSSGLAYQETQYF
TGTGCCAGCAGCTCGGGACTAGCGTACCAAGAGACCCAGTACTTC
>TRBJ2-7|.|TRBV19|TRBD1
CASSTTGVSYEQYF
TGTGCCAGTAGTACGACAGGGGTTTCCTACGAGCAGTACTTC
>TRBJ2-5|.|TRBV6-5|.
CASKRAEETQYF
TGTGCCAGCAAAAGGGCAGAAGAGACCCAGTACTTC
>TRBJ1-1|.|TRBV19|TRBD1
CASSSEQGAWDTEAFF
TGTGCCAGTAGTTCAGAACAGGGGGCCTGGGACACTGAAGCTTTCTTT
>TRBJ2-1|.|TRBV6-6|TRBD1
CAGKDRSLGEQFF
TGTGCCGGGAAGGACAGGAGCCTTGGTGAGCAGTTCTTC
>TRBJ1-6|.|TRBV9|TRBD1
CASSGTGEASSPLHF
TGTGCCAGCAGCGGGACAGGGGAGGCTAGTTCACCCCTCCACTTT
>TRBJ2-3|.|TRBV9|TRBD1
CASSVEGQGSGTQYF
TGTGCCAGCAGCGTAGAGGGACAGGGGAGTGGGACGCAGTATTTT
>TRBJ1-1|once|TRBV12-3/TRBV12-4|.
CASSPGQITEAFF
TGTGCCAGCAGTCCTGGACAGATCACTGAAGCTTTCTTT
>TRBJ2-3|.|TRBV20-1|.
CSAGVGSTQYF
TGCAGTGCTGGAGTAGGGAGTACGCAGTATTTT
>TRBJ2-5|once|TRBV9|.
CASSAGQSSQETQYF
TGTGCCAGCAGCGCCGGACAGAGTTCACAAGAGACCCAGTACTTC
>TRBJ2-7|.|TRBV4-1|.
CASSQKELAYEQYF
TGCGCCAGCAGCCAAAAGGAGTTAGCCTACGAGCAGTACTTC
>TRBJ2-2|.|TRBV5-4|.
CASSLTQGHNGELFF
TGTGCCAGCAGCTTAACCCAAGGACATAACGGGGAGCTGTTTTTT
>TRBJ2-2|once|TRBV30|.
CAWSVSDTGELFF
TGTGCCTGGAGTGTATCTGACACCGGGGAGCTGTTTTTT
>TRBJ2-7|.|TRBV13|TRBD1
CASRDRTGGDYEQYF
TGTGCCAGCAGGGACAGGACAGGGGGGGATTACGAGCAGTACTTC